Presented here are 2 T cell receptor beta chains from one specimen sequenced in a study of OX40 agonist ivuxolimab in advanced cancers. Assay used: immunoSEQ multiplex PCR; TCRdb lists only in-frame clones, some missing. This table has some 10,000 clones, 79% appearing once. The specimen comprised CD4+ or CD8+ T cells sorted from blood, sampled in a trial of the OX40 agonist ivuxolimab. These receptor sequences come from an adult with an advanced solid tumor such as melanoma, head and neck, liver or kidney cancer.

CDR3 sequence reads: CASRTQGPLVTQYF. The CDR3 bases are TGTGCCAGCAGGACCCAGGGGCCCCTAGTGACCCAGTACTTC. The chain recombines TRBV28 with TRBJ2-5, with D possibly TRBD1 on 6 matching bases. The CDR3 contains 14 residues. Germline V gene data show CDR1 as MDHEN and CDR2 as SYDVKM. The ends were cut back, 6 bases at V and 7 bases at J, with 18 bases in the middle.

This chain connects TRBV27 to TRBJ2-5; the D gene could be TRBD1 or TRBD2 (5 bases each). Trimming removed 4 bases from V and 3 bases from J, with 15 bases in between. The CDR3 has 15 amino acids. Germline loops: CDR1 MNHEY, CDR2 SMNVEV (reference sequence). Here the CDR3 DNA reads TGTGCCAGCAGTTCCCCGGGGACGCCGGAAGAGACCCAGTACTTC. Protein sequence: CASSSPGTPEETQYF.